The 21 T cell receptor beta chains listed next were all sequenced from one sample in a study of PD-L1 blockade in urothelial cancer. Sequenced by immunoSEQ multiplex PCR; TCRdb stores in-frame clones only, minus some. The sample includes more than 75,000 clones, 90% to 95% of them seen just once. Sequencing used PBMCs, obtained around atezolizumab (anti-PD-L1) treatment. The receptors derive from a man in his fifties or sixties with urothelial cancer.

The count of this clone is one. This rearrangement joins TRBV18 to TRBJ2-5; no reliable D call. Looked up from germline, CDR1 is KGHSH and CDR2 is LQKENI. The V and J ends lost 6 bases and 1 base respectively, with 9 bases between them. The length of the CDR3 is 13 residues. As DNA, the CDR3 is TGTGCCAGCTCTTTAAATTTCCAAGAGACCCAGTACTTC. As protein: CASSLNFQETQYF.

Only one count was recorded for this clone. The CDR3 DNA follows: TGTGCCAGCAGCGGGAGCGGGACTATTAACACAGATACGCAGTATTTT. Amino acids: CASSGSGTINTDTQYF. The chain has TRBV9 and TRBJ2-3; TRBD2 aligns across 7 bases. There are 16 residues in the CDR3. V lost 3 bases and J lost 2; bases outside the gene matches: 9. Per germline, CDR1 SGDLS and CDR2 YYNGEE.

The V and J genes are TRBV4-1 and TRBJ2-3; 16 nucleotides align to TRBD2. Trimming removed 5 bases from V and 5 bases from J; junction bases left unmatched: 13. The germline CDR1 and CDR2 sequences are MGHRA and YSYEKL. CDR3 length equals 19 residues. The CDR3 DNA sequence: TGCGCCAGCAGCTTCTTGGGACTAGCGGGAGGGCCTACAGGAGATACGCAGTATTTT. It codes for CASSFLGLAGGPTGDTQYF.

The genes are TRBV6-1 and TRBJ2-7; 8 bases are shared with TRBD2. V trimming: 2 bases; J trimming: 2 bases; junction bases outside the gene matches: 8. Per germline, CDR1 MNHNS and CDR2 SASEGT. CDR3 length: 16 amino acids. CDR3 bases: TGTGCCAGCAGTGAATGGGGTAGCGGGAATCCCTACGAGCAGTACTTC. Its translation is CASSEWGSGNPYEQYF.

J is TRBJ2-3 and V is TRBV5-6; TRBD1 might be the D (5 bases). The CDR3 runs 16 residues. The germline V gene has CDR1 SGHDT and CDR2 YYEEEE. With 4 bases removed from V and 6 bases from J, the gap between germline ends came to 21 bases. CDR3 residues: CASSPWGLLPADTQYF. CDR3 DNA sequence: TGTGCCAGCAGCCCCTGGGGCCTTCTCCCGGCGGATACGCAGTATTTT.

This chain uses TRBV5-1 with TRBJ2-3, with 10 bases identical to TRBD2. The CDR3 sequence is 15 residues long. The V gene end was trimmed by 3 bases and the J gene end by 3 bases; junction bases not matched to a gene: 4. Per germline, CDR1 SGHRS and CDR2 YFSETQ. The CDR3 DNA is TGCGCCAGCAGCTCAGGACTAGCGGATACAGATACGCAGTATTTT. Translated: CASSSGLADTDTQYF.

J is TRBJ1-6 and V is TRBV5-1; 8 bases match TRBD1. Trimming removed 0 bases from V and 6 bases from J; junction bases left unmatched: 8. In germline, CDR1 is SGHRS, CDR2 YFSETQ. CDR3 size: 17 residues. CDR3 DNA sequence: TGCGCCAGCAGCTTGGGGGCCTCTGGACAGGGTAATTCACCCCTCCACTTT. Protein: CASSLGASGQGNSPLHF.

J is TRBJ1-4 and V is TRBV6-1; no firm D call. CDR1 MNHNS and CDR2 SASEGT come from the germline V gene. V was shortened by 5 bases and J by 7 bases, with 17 bases between the two germline ends. This CDR3 comprises 15 residues. The CDR3 sequence is CASSPPSGSSEKLFF. In DNA form, the CDR3 reads TGTGCCAGCAGTCCTCCCTCGGGGTCTAGTGAAAAACTGTTTTTT.

V gene TRBV19 combines with J gene TRBJ1-3; 11 bases map to TRBD1. The CDR3 has 15 residues. Germline V gives CDR1 LNHDA, CDR2 SQIVND (reference sequence). The trim removed 5 bases at V and 3 bases at J, leaving 3 bases unmatched. The DNA for the CDR3 is TGTGCCAGTAGTCGGGACAGGGGGATTGGAAACACCATATATTTT. It yields the protein CASSRDRGIGNTIYF.

The chain carries TRBV19 and TRBJ1-1; the D gene is possibly TRBD1 (5 bases). The CDR3 length is 15 residues. The ends were cut back, 6 bases at V and 4 bases at J, with 18 bases in the middle. Germline V lookup: CDR1 LNHDA, CDR2 SQIVND (reference sequence). In DNA form, the CDR3 reads TGTGCCAGTAGCGACTCGGGCAGGGTGGGCACTGAAGCTTTCTTT. Protein sequence: CASSDSGRVGTEAFF.

This chain connects TRBV15 to TRBJ1-3; D call uncertain. Germline V CDR1 and CDR2: LNHNV, YYDKDF (reference sequence). The CDR3 has 14 residues. V dropped 3 bases and J dropped 5 bases, with 11 bases sitting between them. This CDR3 reads CATSSNSFRNTIYF. The CDR3 DNA reads as TGTGCCACCAGCAGTAACAGTTTTAGAAACACCATATATTTT.

The chain carries TRBV5-1 and TRBJ2-2, with D possibly being TRBD2 (7 bases). The CDR3 contains 16 residues. The ends were cut back, 4 bases at V and 0 bases at J, with 13 bases in the middle. The germline CDR1 and CDR2 sequences are SGHRS and YFSETQ. The CDR3 region is CASSPEGGTNTGELFF. The CDR3 region has the DNA TGCGCCAGCAGCCCAGAGGGGGGGACGAACACCGGGGAGCTGTTTTTT.

This clone came up a few times. The chain employs TRBV5-4 and TRBJ2-1, with 10 bases lining up with TRBD1. The V and J ends lost 3 bases and 4 bases, in that order; junction bases with no gene match: 4. CDR3 size: 15 residues. Per the germline V gene, CDR1 is SGHNT and CDR2 is YYREEE (reference sequence). The CDR3 coding sequence is TGTGCCAGCAGCTCCCCGGGACAGGGGTACAATGAGCAGTTCTTC. Translating it yields CASSSPGQGYNEQFF.

The chain couples TRBV7-8 to TRBJ2-5; 14 positions agree with TRBD2. CDR1 SGHVS and CDR2 FQNEAQ come from the germline V gene. CDR3 length equals 22 residues. With 3 bases clipped from V and 3 bases from J, the junction kept 21 bases outside the gene matches. In nucleotides, the CDR3 is TGTGCCAGCAGCTTTGGGGCGGGGACAAAAGAATCGGGACTAGCGGGAGAAGAGACCCAGTACTTC. Its protein is CASSFGAGTKESGLAGEETQYF.

This clone was recorded once. The V call is TRBV4-3, the J call TRBJ2-1; tentatively, D is TRBD2 (6 bases). Trimming left V 4 bases short and J 7 bases short, with 11 bases between. This CDR3 region has 13 residues. Germline-derived CDR1 and CDR2 are LGHNA and YSLEER. The CDR3 region is CASSLGRGNEQFF. The CDR3 bases are TGCGCCAGCAGCCTAGGGCGGGGAAATGAGCAGTTCTTC.

The chain uses TRBV10-3 and TRBJ1-1; tentative D call: TRBD1 (5 bases). The length of the CDR3 is 14 residues. Germline CDR1 reads ENHRY; CDR2 reads SYGVKD. V lost 7 bases to trimming and J lost 0 bases, with 12 bases between them. CDR3 sequence reads: CAITKGQLNTEAFF. The DNA of the CDR3 is TGTGCCATCACTAAAGGACAATTGAACACTGAAGCTTTCTTT.

The V call is TRBV7-6, the J call TRBJ2-3; TRBD2 is a possible D gene (6 bases). This CDR3 comprises 14 residues. Germline V lookup: CDR1 SGHVS, CDR2 FNYEAQ. The germline V and J ends were trimmed by 5 bases and 2 bases, with 11 bases remaining between them. CDR3 sequence reads: CASSKGLNTDTQYF. CDR3 in DNA: TGTGCCAGCAGCAAGGGACTTAACACAGATACGCAGTATTTT.

The chain uses TRBV9 and TRBJ1-6, with 8 nucleotides matching TRBD1. The V and J ends lost 0 bases and 6 bases, in that order; junction bases with no gene match: 2. Germline V gene lookup returns CDR1 SGDLS and CDR2 YYNGEE. The CDR3 is 15 amino acids. CDR3 nucleotides: TGTGCCAGCAGCGTAGAGGACAGGGCTAATTCACCCCTCCACTTT. This encodes CASSVEDRANSPLHF.

This sequence joins TRBV7-2 and TRBJ1-2; no reliable D call. Germline V gene lookup returns CDR1 SGHTA and CDR2 FQGNSA. Trimming pared 1 base from V and 0 bases from J, leaving 9 bases between. This CDR3 contains 15 residues. The CDR3 sequence is CASSLEPDSNYGYTF. DNA for the CDR3: TGTGCCAGCAGCTTAGAACCAGATTCTAACTATGGCTACACCTTC.

The chain links TRBV9 to TRBJ1-1; TRBD1 is a possible D gene (5 bases). The CDR3 has 15 amino acids. Germline CDR1 SGDLS, CDR2 YYNGEE. V was cut by 0 bases and J by 4 bases, with 13 bases left in between. DNA for the CDR3: TGTGCCAGCAGCGTAGCTGGGAGGGGAAGCACTGAAGCTTTCTTT. As protein: CASSVAGRGSTEAFF. Looking up the rest from reference TRBV9 and TRBJ1-1 gives the full variable domain: DSGVTQTPKHLITATGQRVTLRCSPRSGDLSVYWYQQSLDQGLQFLIQYYNGEERAKGNILERFSAQQFPDLHSELNLSSLELGDSALYFCASSVAGRGSTEAFFGQGTRLTVV.

The rearrangement links TRBV6-1 to TRBJ1-1; possibly TRBD1 for D (5 bases). The V end lost 5 bases, the J end lost 7 bases, and 20 bases lay between the germline ends. There are 15 residues in the CDR3. The germline gives CDR1 MNHNS, CDR2 SASEGT. CDR3 residues: CASSINRGQMNEAFF. The CDR3 nucleotides are TGTGCCAGCAGTATAAATAGGGGCCAGATGAATGAAGCTTTCTTT.